Below, 18 T cell receptor beta chains from the same sample are listed, as sequenced in a study of CD8+ T cells in alopecia areata. Investigators isolated RNA and reverse transcribed it into cDNA to act as the sequencing template. Profiling relied on immunoSEQ multiplex PCR, and the TCRdb table lists in-frame clones only, not all of them. The repertoire holds over 100,000 clones, with roughly 50% as singletons. Indicated treatment: oral pan-JAK inhibitor, 5-10 mg twice daily. This material consisted of CD8+ T cells sorted from blood, taken at week 24, from a patient treated with tofacitinib. These receptors were obtained from a human donor with alopecia areata.

This chain uses TRBV5-6 with TRBJ1-1; TRBD1 matches at 8 bases. The CDR3 runs to 15 residues. Germline CDR1 is SGHDT and CDR2 is YYEEEE. The junction had 16 bases not matched to a gene; V was cut back by 4 bases and J by 11 bases. In DNA form, the CDR3 reads TGTGCCAGCAGCACCCAGGGGGCTACGGCAGTTTTGGCTTTCTTT. It yields the protein CASSTQGATAVLAFF.

The genes are TRBV2 and TRBJ1-2, with a possible D match to TRBD1 (5 bases). Germline values: CDR1 SNHLY, CDR2 FYNNEI. This CDR3 contains 12 residues. Trimming left V 6 bases short and J 4 bases short, with 9 bases between. CDR3: CASRGTIYGYTF. In DNA, the CDR3 is TGTGCCAGCAGGGGGACCATCTATGGCTACACCTTC.

This clone was detected once. This chain joins TRBV15 and TRBJ1-1; no reliable D call. Germline V gene lookup returns CDR1 LNHNV and CDR2 YYDKDF (reference sequence). Trimming cost V 3 bases and J 1 base, with 9 bases left between them. The CDR3 spans 14 residues. The DNA of the CDR3 is TGTGCCACCAGCAGCCCGCCGTCGAACACTGAAGCTTTCTTT. Its protein is CATSSPPSNTEAFF.

The rearrangement joins TRBV2 to TRBJ2-5, with 10 bases identical to TRBD2. This CDR3 contains 16 residues. In germline, CDR1 is SNHLY, CDR2 FYNNEI. Trimming cost V 6 bases and J 3 bases; bases outside gene matches: 10. The CDR3, as DNA: TGTGCCAGCAGCATAGCGGGGGGTTTACTCGAAGAGACCCAGTACTTC. Protein sequence: CASSIAGGLLEETQYF. Looking up the rest from reference TRBV2 and TRBJ2-5 gives the full variable domain: EPEVTQTPSHQVTQMGQEVILRCVPISNHLYFYWYRQILGQKVEFLVSFYNNEISEKSEIFDDQFSVERPDGSNFTLKIRSTKLEDSAMYFCASSIAGGLLEETQYFGPGTRLLVL.

The V gene is TRBV7-9, the J gene TRBJ2-3; 10 bases are shared with TRBD1. Germline CDR1 reads SEHNR; CDR2 reads FQNEAQ (reference sequence). Trimming cost V 8 bases and J 6 bases; bases outside gene matches: 11. The CDR3 is 15 amino acids. In DNA, the CDR3 is TGTGCCAGCTACACCGGGACAGGGGATTCGGATACGCAGTATTTT. Translated: CASYTGTGDSDTQYF.

In this sample, this clone turned up a few times. This chain links TRBV27 with TRBJ1-5; D call uncertain. Per germline, CDR1 MNHEY and CDR2 SMNVEV (reference sequence). Trimming cost V 2 bases and J 1 base, with 15 bases left between them. This CDR3 comprises 17 residues. The CDR3 here is CASSLGWSGQSNQPQHF. CDR3 nucleotide sequence: TGTGCCAGCAGTTTAGGGTGGTCAGGTCAAAGCAATCAGCCCCAGCATTTT.

This clone was counted between two and nine times. V gene TRBV27 combines with J gene TRBJ2-3, with 7 bases that match TRBD1. The CDR3 contains 15 residues. V lost 5 bases to trimming and J lost 0 bases; unmatched junction nucleotides: 5. Germline lookup yields CDR1 MNHEY and CDR2 SMNVEV (reference sequence). The CDR3 sequence is CASSPTGSSTDTQYF. As DNA, the CDR3 is TGTGCCAGCAGTCCGACAGGGAGTAGCACAGATACGCAGTATTTT.

This clone was seen once. The genes are TRBV14 and TRBJ2-7, with 8 nucleotides matching TRBD2. The CDR3 has 14 amino acids. CDR1 is SGHDN and CDR2 is FVKESK in the germline V gene. V was pared by 8 bases and J by 2 bases, with 8 bases of the junction left unmatched. Written as DNA, the CDR3 is TGTGCCAGCGGCAAGCGGGGGCCTCCCTACGAGCAGTACTTC. Protein sequence: CASGKRGPPYEQYF.

J is TRBJ1-4 and V is TRBV29-1; D not resolved. The ends were cut back, 2 bases at V and 0 bases at J, with 10 bases in the middle. Germline CDR1 is SQVTM and CDR2 is ANQGSEA. This CDR3 spans 15 amino acids. The CDR3 DNA sequence: TGCAGCGTTGAACCAGTGGAGCCAACTAATGAAAAACTGTTTTTT. Encoded protein: CSVEPVEPTNEKLFF.

The table lists this clone with a few counts. The chain joins TRBV29-1 to TRBJ2-7, with D possibly being TRBD1 (8 bases). V was shortened by 2 bases and J by 3 bases, with 11 bases between the two germline ends. There are 13 residues in the CDR3. Germline V gene lookup returns CDR1 SQVTM and CDR2 ANQGSEA. Here the CDR3 DNA reads TGCAGCGTTGAAACAGGGGGGGGCTACGAGCAGTACTTC. Translating gives CSVETGGGYEQYF.

The chain carries TRBV7-9 and TRBJ1-1, with D possibly being TRBD1 (5 bases). Germline CDR1 and CDR2: SEHNR and FQNEAQ (reference sequence). This CDR3 contains 13 residues. The germline V and J ends were trimmed by 4 bases and 4 bases, with 10 bases remaining between them. CDR3 region: CASSSWGGTEAFF. CDR3 bases: TGTGCCAGCAGCTCGTGGGGCGGCACTGAAGCTTTCTTT.

The gene calls are TRBV27 and TRBJ1-2, with 7 nucleotides matching TRBD1. After removal of 7 bases from V and 0 bases from J, the junction contained 5 bases not matched to a gene. Germline CDR1 reads MNHEY; CDR2 reads SMNVEV (reference sequence). The CDR3 is 14 amino acids. CDR3 amino acids: CASNPGGPNYGYTF. The CDR3 DNA is TGTGCCAGCAATCCAGGGGGGCCTAACTATGGCTACACCTTC.

This clone was counted a few times. The CDR3 spells CASSEFLDTATNEKLFF. The CDR3 coding sequence is TGTGCCAGCAGTGAATTTTTAGACACTGCAACTAATGAAAAACTGTTTTTT. V usage is TRBV25-1 and J usage is TRBJ1-4, with D unclear. Trimming left V 1 base short and J 0 bases short, with 12 bases between. The germline V gene has CDR1 MGHDK and CDR2 SYGVNS. The CDR3 spans 17 residues.

This chain connects TRBV30 to TRBJ2-1; D might be TRBD1 (5 bases). The CDR3 consists of 12 residues. CDR1 is GTSNPN, CDR2 SVGIG, per germline (reference sequence). Trimming left V 2 bases short and J 9 bases short, with 11 bases between. CDR3 in amino acids: CAWSPDRGEQFF. The CDR3 region has the DNA TGTGCCTGGAGTCCAGATAGGGGTGAGCAGTTCTTC.

The rearrangement links TRBV6-5 to TRBJ2-7, with a possible D match to TRBD1 (6 bases). Trimming stripped 4 bases from V and 2 bases from J, with 12 bases between. Germline-derived CDR1 and CDR2 are MNHEY and SVGAGI. The CDR3 contains 14 residues. In nucleotides, the CDR3 is TGTGCCAGCAGTTCCCGACAGGATACCTACGAGCAGTACTTC. Its translation is CASSSRQDTYEQYF.

This chain connects TRBV27 to TRBJ2-7; the D is unclear. CDR1 and CDR2 (germline): MNHEY, SMNVEV (reference sequence). V lost 5 bases, J lost 5 bases, and 16 bases lay in between. The CDR3 runs to 14 residues. CDR3 region: CASSNGIRFDEQYF. CDR3 nucleotides: TGTGCCAGCAGTAACGGAATCAGGTTCGACGAGCAGTACTTC.

In its sample, this clone was seen a few times. The V gene is TRBV4-1, the J gene TRBJ2-4, with D perhaps matching TRBD2 (5 bases). The germline CDR1 and CDR2 sequences are MGHRA and YSYEKL. This CDR3 comprises 16 residues. V gave up 1 base and J gave up 8 bases, with 18 bases separating them. The CDR3, as DNA: TGCGCCAGCAGCCAAGGACAAGCGGCATACGTAGACATTCAGTACTTC. Its protein is CASSQGQAAYVDIQYF.

The rearrangement uses TRBV7-9 and TRBJ2-7, with a tentative D call TRBD2 (6 bases). CDR1 is SEHNR, CDR2 FQNEAQ, per germline (reference sequence). The CDR3 consists of 15 residues. V was cut by 3 bases and J by 2 bases, with 14 bases left in between. CDR3 amino acids: CASSFGGSPTYEQYF. Written as DNA, the CDR3 is TGTGCCAGCAGCTTTGGAGGGTCTCCAACCTACGAGCAGTACTTC.